This T cell receptor beta chain was observed in a study of shared clonotypes between healthy human individuals (dated by TCRdb to about 2020). Study-wide context: The cohort comprised a couple of women and a few men aged 18 to 49 years. To estimate repertoire size and how much clonotype sharing occurs between individuals, the study deeply sequenced the blood TCR repertoires of roughly 5 healthy adults. Each donor's leukapheresis produced roughly between roughly 0.85 and 10 billion PBMCs. For each donor, CD4 naive and CD4 memory were each run on three plates, CD8 naive on two plates, and CD8 memory on one plate. To increase sequencing depth and limit assay-specific biases, different laboratories used diverse techniques to prepare libraries and sequence TCR repertoires. Broader findings and caveats from the paper: Rarefaction of sorted-subset datasets indicated incomplete sequencing despite the large sequencing depth. Sampling was limited to blood, and TCR repertoires in tissue likely differ from TCR repertoires in blood. Estimated clonotype richness was generally larger for naive than for memory subsets. Based on pairwise subsampling, the degree of clonotype sharing among donors was expected to be affected by sequencing depth. When several donors were compared, the shared fraction of clonotypes was 5% to 6.5% for naive CD4, 3.5% for naive CD8, roughly 2.5% for memory CD4, and 0.3% to 0.5% for memory CD8. Compared with non-shared clonotypes, clonotypes shared by all four sorted-subset donors had higher generation probabilities. Because the study included a small number of donors, the genetic and exposure-history diversity represented was limited.

From cysteine to phenylalanine, the CDR3 is 13 amino acids long. Only CDR3 DNA remains: 39 bases, in frame from the first base. The germline V gene encodes CDR1 KGHSH and CDR2 LQKENI. The germline ends are 9 bases apart after V is trimmed by 6 bases and J by 4 bases. TCR CDR3 regions were amplified from genomic DNA by multiplex PCR using the deep immunoSEQ assay. Extracted genomic DNA from each cell subset was spread evenly across all wells of several immunoSEQ 96-well plates, with each plate serving as a replicate. For sorted subsets, each replicate PCR was loaded with 200 ng genomic DNA, equivalent to 30,000 or so T cell genomes. The purified libraries were quantified using a Qubit 3.0 fluorometer, sized with a Bioanalyzer 2100, and then quantified again using the KAPA Library Quantification kit. Every immunoSEQ 96-well plate was sequenced on a dedicated single-read 150-cycle Illumina NextSeq 550 flow cell. Processing in the source paper ran as follows. Because the immunoSEQ output held only junctional sequences and lacked quality scores, the filtering could not match the filtering applied to full-length reads. To assign V/J genes and CDR3, sequences were annotated using PyIR, a Python wrapper for IgBLAST v1.9, with IMGT germline references. Reads were removed for weak V/J assignments (E-value above 1e-6), missing CDR3, stop codons, out-of-frame junctions, or ambiguous translated residues. V3J clonotypes were defined as sequences sharing the same inferred V gene, J gene, and CDR3 amino acid sequence. Percentage overlap between repertoires was calculated by dividing the number of shared unique clonotypes by the size of the smaller repertoire. Richness of each repertoire was evaluated using RTK rarefaction, the Chao1 estimator, and Recon v2.1 estimates of unobserved clonotypes. Generation probabilities for all TCRbeta clonotypes obtained by the gDNA method from a handful of donors were computed using OLGA. The source is immuneACCESS, and TCRdb retained only in-frame sequences with V and J called. Part of the clones is not carried over; for the studies checked, unresolved V genes explain less than half of this, and the remainder is unexplained. From that table come the V and J calls and clone size; the DNA was used to work out D and trimming. Present in this sample are some 1.1 million clones, 70% to 80% of which were seen just once. 0.85% to 1% of the sample goes to the ten largest clones.

As for this clone: What this receptor recognizes is not known. Base qualities were left out, and no much larger clone turns up one base away.

The donors were healthy, HIV-negative adults who had no recently reported acute infections or vaccinations. All donors were Caucasian adults living in Nashville, Tennessee, USA. CD4+ T cells were enriched through magnetic negative selection, after which naive cells were positively selected on CD45RA and the remaining negative fraction served as the memory subset. Blood was collected by leukapheresis, and PBMCs were isolated by Ficoll-Histopaque density gradient centrifugation and then cryopreserved in liquid nitrogen vapor phase. Purity and quantity of every magnetically sorted T cell population were checked by analytical flow cytometry. Each sorted fraction had its genomic DNA isolated and then quantified by UV absorbance on a Nanodrop 2000c.

Sequencing input: memory CD4+ T cells from PBMCs. The cell subset or site label here, explained by the study, means: CD45RA-negative fraction. The chain is assembled from TRBV18 and TRBJ2-2, with no confidently assigned D gene. This clonotype was sampled from a man between 18 and 29 years old in good health. Some clones in this sample may be carry-over from other donors' samples. In nucleotide form, the sequence is TGTGCCAGCTCCCCCACCCCCACCGGGGAGCTGTTTTTT. Translated, this gives CASSPTPTGELFF.